The clone carrying this T cell receptor (beta chain) was counted a few times. The antigen is not known. The data originate from a study of beta chain features in type 1 diabetes. Overall study findings and caveats: Whether TCRB rearrangement is influenced by HLA type went unresolved here. The study found moderately but significantly shorter TCRB CDR3s in all four CD4+ subsets of Type 1 diabetes patients.

Reverse transcribing all isolated RNA meant expressed TCRB transcripts were sequenced. Sequencing used immunoSEQ multiplex PCR; TCRdb keeps in-frame clones, though not all of them. The sample consists of about 620,000 clones, 15% to 19% of them appearing once. The CDR3 loop spans 15 amino acids. Germline CDR1 reads MNHNS; CDR2 reads SASEGT. V was clipped by 4 bases and J by 3 bases, with 15 bases between them. Sequences were obtained from naive CD4+ T cells from blood. The chain couples TRBV6-1 to TRBJ2-5; TRBD1 is a possible D gene (6 bases). This receptor was taken from a man aged 18 to 30 in good health. The DNA for the CDR3 is TGTGCCAGCAGTGTTACAGGGATAGGGAAAGAGACCCAGTACTTC. It specifies CASSVTGIGKETQYF.